This TCR beta chain was sequenced for a study of monozygotic twins with inflammatory bowel disease. Using the 5' RACE reads, TCRdb records one entry per CDR3 protein without DNA. The data include 170,000 or so distinct CDR3 sequences; the top ten clones carry roughly 7.4%. This CDR3 has 13 amino acids. Germline CDR1 is SGHAT and CDR2 is FQNNGV. Whole blood without T cell sorting served as the source of isolated total RNA. The gene calls are TRBV11-2 and TRBJ2-2; TCRdb designates TRBD1, a call that cannot be tested without DNA. Sequences were obtained from blood. The TCR originated in a human donor with ulcerative colitis or Crohn's disease, or a healthy co-twin of an affected twin (not recorded which). The CDR3 here is CASSPRGVGELFF. The full variable domain, completed using reference TRBV11-2 and TRBJ2-2, is EAGVAQSPRYKIIEKRQSVAFWCNPISGHATLYWYQQILGQGPKLLIQFQNNGVVDDSQLPKDRFSAERLKGVDSTLKIQPAKLEDSAVYLCASSPRGVGELFFGEGSRLTVL.